These T cell receptor beta chains were read from a single sample in a study of sequential checkpoint blockade in melanoma. Produced via immunoSEQ multiplex PCR; TCRdb's table is partial and in-frame only. Altogether 2,000 to 3,000 clones are present, approximately 20% being singletons, with the ten largest covering approximately 4.3%. The specimen comprised tumor tissue (inferred from file names), sampled from a patient given nivolumab and ipilimumab in sequence. Every receptor here comes from a human donor with melanoma. Each CDR3 is given with its conserved first and last residue. The order of the fields is J gene, clone size, D gene, V gene, CDR3 protein, CDR3 DNA. D genes are given only for firm matches. Part of the rows lack a size; the others show once, few, many or a class for expanded clones.

j_call: TRBJ2-1
clone_size: NA
d_call: NA
v_call: TRBV29-1
cdr3_aa: CSVEDTSLLLRNEQFF
cdr3_nt: TGCAGCGTTGAAGATACTAGCCTCCTTCTTCGGAATGAGCAGTTCTTC

j_call: TRBJ1-1
clone_size: medium-sized
d_call: NA
v_call: TRBV9
cdr3_aa: CASSPRGATMNTEAFF
cdr3_nt: TGTGCCAGCAGCCCCCGCGGGGCGACGATGAACACTGAAGCTTTCTTT

j_call: TRBJ2-1
clone_size: NA
d_call: NA
v_call: TRBV29-1
cdr3_aa: CSVDLGTVNEQFF
cdr3_nt: TGCAGCGTTGATCTGGGAACAGTGAATGAGCAGTTCTTC

j_call: TRBJ2-7
clone_size: medium-sized
d_call: NA
v_call: TRBV11-3
cdr3_aa: CASSLLWAGTYEQYF
cdr3_nt: TGTGCCAGCAGCCTCCTTTGGGCAGGGACCTACGAGCAGTACTTC

j_call: TRBJ1-5
clone_size: NA
d_call: NA
v_call: TRBV16
cdr3_aa: CASSQQGRNQPQHF
cdr3_nt: TGTGCCAGCAGCCAACAGGGACGCAATCAGCCCCAGCATTTT

j_call: TRBJ2-7
clone_size: NA
d_call: NA
v_call: TRBV19
cdr3_aa: CASSNRATGAGSYEQYF
cdr3_nt: TGTGCCAGTAGTAATCGGGCCACCGGAGCCGGCTCCTACGAGCAGTACTTC

j_call: TRBJ2-3
clone_size: few
d_call: TRBD1
v_call: TRBV6-8
cdr3_aa: CASSYLGQGTDTQYF
cdr3_nt: TGTGCCAGCAGTTACCTGGGACAGGGTACAGATACGCAGTATTTT

j_call: TRBJ2-2
clone_size: few
d_call: NA
v_call: TRBV11-3
cdr3_aa: CASSFSGATGELFF
cdr3_nt: TGTGCCAGCAGCTTTTCTGGGGCCACCGGGGAGCTGTTTTTT

j_call: TRBJ1-1
clone_size: once
d_call: NA
v_call: TRBV18
cdr3_aa: CASSPPFEGRTEAFF
cdr3_nt: TGTGCCAGCTCACCCCCCTTTGAGGGACGAACTGAAGCTTTCTTT

j_call: TRBJ2-7
clone_size: NA
d_call: NA
v_call: TRBV5-1
cdr3_aa: CASSLSGGSYYEQYF
cdr3_nt: TGCGCCAGCAGCTTGAGTGGGGGAAGTTACTACGAGCAGTACTTC

j_call: TRBJ2-5
clone_size: once
d_call: TRBD2
v_call: TRBV15
cdr3_aa: CATSRGGTSDRGVETQYF
cdr3_nt: TGTGCCACCAGCAGAGGTGGGACTAGCGATCGGGGGGTCGAGACCCAGTACTTC

j_call: TRBJ2-5
clone_size: few
d_call: TRBD2
v_call: TRBV9
cdr3_aa: CASTRRGTSVQETQYF
cdr3_nt: TGTGCCAGCACCCGAAGGGGGACTAGCGTCCAAGAGACCCAGTACTTC

j_call: TRBJ2-5
clone_size: many
d_call: NA
v_call: TRBV11-3
cdr3_aa: CASSPMGGQETQYF
cdr3_nt: TGTGCCAGCAGCCCGATGGGGGGTCAAGAGACCCAGTACTTC

j_call: TRBJ2-5
clone_size: medium-sized
d_call: NA
v_call: TRBV11-3
cdr3_aa: CASSLGAGQETQYF
cdr3_nt: TGTGCCAGCAGCTTAGGTGCGGGCCAAGAGACCCAGTACTTC

j_call: TRBJ2-7
clone_size: few
d_call: TRBD1
v_call: TRBV6-8
cdr3_aa: CASTRGGNSYEQYF
cdr3_nt: TGTGCCAGCACCCGAGGGGGCAACTCCTACGAGCAGTACTTC

j_call: TRBJ2-1
clone_size: few
d_call: NA
v_call: TRBV6-8
cdr3_aa: CASRTMGNEQFF
cdr3_nt: TGTGCCAGCCGGACGATGGGAAATGAGCAGTTCTTC

j_call: TRBJ2-2
clone_size: NA
d_call: NA
v_call: TRBV18
cdr3_aa: CASSPLGLSMTGELFF
cdr3_nt: TGTGCCAGCTCACCACTCGGTCTGAGTATGACCGGGGAGCTGTTTTTT

j_call: TRBJ2-5
clone_size: few
d_call: TRBD2
v_call: TRBV10-3
cdr3_aa: CAISESIFSGDGQTQYF
cdr3_nt: TGTGCCATCAGTGAGTCGATTTTCAGCGGGGATGGGCAGACCCAGTACTTC

j_call: TRBJ2-7
clone_size: NA
d_call: NA
v_call: TRBV6-8
cdr3_aa: CASSFSGSPYTYEQYF
cdr3_nt: TGTGCCAGCAGTTTTTCCGGGTCCCCTTACACCTACGAGCAGTACTTC

j_call: TRBJ2-3
clone_size: NA
d_call: NA
v_call: TRBV28
cdr3_aa: CASSRDSLTDTQYF
cdr3_nt: TGTGCCAGCAGCCGGGATTCCCTCACAGATACGCAGTATTTT

j_call: TRBJ1-5
clone_size: NA
d_call: TRBD1
v_call: TRBV28
cdr3_aa: CASSFPGQGQPQHF
cdr3_nt: TGTGCCAGCAGTTTCCCTGGACAGGGCCAGCCCCAGCATTTT

j_call: TRBJ1-2
clone_size: NA
d_call: NA
v_call: TRBV12-5
cdr3_aa: CASGIRGDWDGYTF
cdr3_nt: TGTGCTAGTGGCATCCGGGGGGACTGGGATGGCTACACCTTC

j_call: TRBJ2-1
clone_size: NA
d_call: NA
v_call: TRBV11-3
cdr3_aa: CASSLFSQMRLAGSYNEQFF
cdr3_nt: TGTGCCAGCAGCTTATTTTCCCAAATGAGGCTAGCCGGGTCCTACAATGAGCAGTTCTTC

j_call: TRBJ2-3
clone_size: medium-sized
d_call: NA
v_call: TRBV9
cdr3_aa: CASSVGLGTDTQYF
cdr3_nt: TGTGCCAGCAGTGTAGGGCTCGGGACAGATACGCAGTATTTT

j_call: TRBJ2-5
clone_size: few
d_call: TRBD2
v_call: TRBV6-8
cdr3_aa: CASSASGGGFLTETQYF
cdr3_nt: TGTGCCAGCAGTGCCTCGGGCGGGGGGTTTTTAACGGAGACCCAGTACTTC

j_call: TRBJ1-2
clone_size: many
d_call: TRBD1
v_call: TRBV11-3
cdr3_aa: CASSPSGTGVYGYTF
cdr3_nt: TGTGCCAGCAGCCCATCCGGGACAGGGGTATATGGCTACACCTTC

j_call: TRBJ1-2
clone_size: few
d_call: NA
v_call: TRBV7-2
cdr3_aa: CASSHGASYGYTF
cdr3_nt: TGTGCCAGCAGCCATGGGGCCAGCTATGGCTACACCTTC

j_call: TRBJ1-1
clone_size: medium-sized
d_call: NA
v_call: TRBV7-2
cdr3_aa: CASSIRQNTEAFF
cdr3_nt: TGTGCCAGCAGCATCCGACAGAACACTGAAGCTTTCTTT

j_call: TRBJ1-2
clone_size: few
d_call: TRBD1
v_call: TRBV10-3
cdr3_aa: CAISESETGTNYGYTF
cdr3_nt: TGTGCCATCAGTGAGTCGGAGACAGGGACGAACTATGGCTACACCTTC

j_call: TRBJ2-1
clone_size: few
d_call: TRBD1
v_call: TRBV25-1
cdr3_aa: CASSEQQGAYNEQFF
cdr3_nt: TGTGCCAGCAGTGAGCAGCAGGGGGCTTACAATGAGCAGTTCTTC

j_call: TRBJ2-6
clone_size: few
d_call: TRBD1
v_call: TRBV11-3
cdr3_aa: CASSSQGAPGANVLTF
cdr3_nt: TGTGCCAGCAGCTCTCAGGGGGCGCCTGGGGCCAACGTCCTGACTTTC

j_call: TRBJ1-1
clone_size: medium-sized
d_call: TRBD1
v_call: TRBV6-8
cdr3_aa: CAITQGGLNEAFF
cdr3_nt: TGTGCCATCACCCAGGGGGGGCTCAATGAAGCTTTCTTT

j_call: TRBJ2-7
clone_size: medium-sized
d_call: NA
v_call: TRBV11-3
cdr3_aa: CASSLDRMEHEQYF
cdr3_nt: TGTGCCAGCAGCCTCGACAGGATGGAGCACGAGCAGTACTTC

j_call: TRBJ1-2
clone_size: medium-sized
d_call: NA
v_call: TRBV11-3
cdr3_aa: CASSRSNIQGNYGYTF
cdr3_nt: TGTGCCAGCAGCCGCTCAAACATACAGGGCAACTATGGCTACACCTTC

j_call: TRBJ1-3
clone_size: NA
d_call: NA
v_call: TRBV6-8
cdr3_aa: CASSRSTPRGNTIYF
cdr3_nt: TGTGCCAGCAGTAGGTCGACCCCTAGGGGAAACACCATATATTTT

j_call: TRBJ2-2
clone_size: medium-sized
d_call: NA
v_call: TRBV11-3
cdr3_aa: CASSPAGRRNTGELFF
cdr3_nt: TGTGCCAGCAGCCCGGCGGGCAGGCGGAACACCGGGGAGCTGTTTTTT

j_call: TRBJ1-2
clone_size: NA
d_call: NA
v_call: TRBV6-8
cdr3_aa: CAISGLSRNGVYGYTF
cdr3_nt: TGTGCCATCAGTGGACTGTCGAGGAACGGGGTCTATGGCTACACCTTC

j_call: TRBJ2-7
clone_size: medium-sized
d_call: NA
v_call: TRBV11-3
cdr3_aa: CASSLGTWSYEQYF
cdr3_nt: TGTGCCAGCAGCTTAGGGACTTGGTCCTACGAGCAGTACTTC

j_call: TRBJ2-1
clone_size: NA
d_call: NA
v_call: TRBV10-3
cdr3_aa: CAISEGQRTYNEQFF
cdr3_nt: TGTGCCATCAGTGAGGGCCAGAGAACCTACAATGAGCAGTTCTTC

j_call: TRBJ1-1
clone_size: NA
d_call: TRBD1
v_call: TRBV18
cdr3_aa: CASSRGTGMGTEAFF
cdr3_nt: TGTGCCAGCTCACGGGGGACAGGGATGGGCACTGAAGCTTTCTTT